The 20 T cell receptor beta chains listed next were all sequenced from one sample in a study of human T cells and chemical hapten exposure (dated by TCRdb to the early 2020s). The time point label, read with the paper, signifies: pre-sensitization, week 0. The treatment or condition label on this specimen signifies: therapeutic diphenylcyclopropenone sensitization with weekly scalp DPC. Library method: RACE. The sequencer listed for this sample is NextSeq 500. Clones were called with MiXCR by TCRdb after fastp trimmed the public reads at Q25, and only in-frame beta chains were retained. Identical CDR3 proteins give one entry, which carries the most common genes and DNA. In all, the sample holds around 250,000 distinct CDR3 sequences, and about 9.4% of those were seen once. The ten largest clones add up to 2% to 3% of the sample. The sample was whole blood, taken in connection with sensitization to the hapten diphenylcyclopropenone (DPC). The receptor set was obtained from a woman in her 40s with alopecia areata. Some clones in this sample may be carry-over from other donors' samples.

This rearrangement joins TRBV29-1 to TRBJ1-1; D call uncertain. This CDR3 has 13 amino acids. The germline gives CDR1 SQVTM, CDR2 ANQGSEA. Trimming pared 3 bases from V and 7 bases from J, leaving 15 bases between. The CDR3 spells CSVDVPTFGEAFF. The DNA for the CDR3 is TGCAGCGTTGACGTCCCCACATTTGGTGAAGCTTTCTTT.

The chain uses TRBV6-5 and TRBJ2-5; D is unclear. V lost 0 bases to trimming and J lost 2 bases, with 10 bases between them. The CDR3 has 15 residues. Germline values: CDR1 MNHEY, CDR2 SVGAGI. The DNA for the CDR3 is TGTGCCAGCAGTTACTCGCTAGGGTCGCAAGAGACCCAGTACTTC. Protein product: CASSYSLGSQETQYF.

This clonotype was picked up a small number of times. CDR3 sequence (DNA): TGTGCCAGCAGCCCTATGCCTGGGGGTGTCCAAGAGACCCAGTACTTC. Translation: CASSPMPGGVQETQYF. J is TRBJ2-5 and V is TRBV7-6, with D perhaps assigned TRBD1 or TRBD2 (5 bases each). The V gene lost 5 bases and the J gene lost 1 base, with 17 bases spanning the gap. Germline-derived CDR1 and CDR2 are SGHVS and FNYEAQ. The CDR3 sequence is 16 residues long.

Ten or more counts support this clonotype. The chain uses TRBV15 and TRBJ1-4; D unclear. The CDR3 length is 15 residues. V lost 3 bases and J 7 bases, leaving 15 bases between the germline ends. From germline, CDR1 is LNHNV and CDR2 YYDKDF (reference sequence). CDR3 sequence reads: CATSRSNGPGEKLFF. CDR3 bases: TGTGCCACCAGCAGGTCCAATGGACCGGGTGAAAAACTGTTTTTT.

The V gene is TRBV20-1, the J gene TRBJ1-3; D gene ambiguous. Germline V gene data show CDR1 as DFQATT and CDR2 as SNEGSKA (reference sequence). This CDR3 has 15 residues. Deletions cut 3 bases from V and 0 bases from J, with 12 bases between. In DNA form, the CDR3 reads TGCAGTGCTAGCCCCCGGCAGAGCTCTGGAAACACCATATATTTT. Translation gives CSASPRQSSGNTIYF.

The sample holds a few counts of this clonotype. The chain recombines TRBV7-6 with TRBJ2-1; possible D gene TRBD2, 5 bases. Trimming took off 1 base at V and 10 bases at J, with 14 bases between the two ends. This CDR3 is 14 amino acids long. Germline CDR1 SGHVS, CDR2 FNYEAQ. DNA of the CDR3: TGTGCCAGCAGCTTAGGACCGGGATGGCGGGAGCAGTTCTTC. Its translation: CASSLGPGWREQFF.

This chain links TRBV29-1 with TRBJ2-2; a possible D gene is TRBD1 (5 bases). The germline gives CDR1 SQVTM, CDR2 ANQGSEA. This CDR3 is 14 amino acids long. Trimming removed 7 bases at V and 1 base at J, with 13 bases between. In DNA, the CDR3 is TGCAGCGCTGGGGCAGGGTGGAACACCGGGGAGCTGTTTTTT. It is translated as CSAGAGWNTGELFF.

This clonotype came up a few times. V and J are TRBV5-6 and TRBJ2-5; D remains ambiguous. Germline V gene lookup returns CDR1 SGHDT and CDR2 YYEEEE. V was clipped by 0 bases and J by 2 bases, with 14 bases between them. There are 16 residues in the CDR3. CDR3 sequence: CASSLDPGGIQETQYF. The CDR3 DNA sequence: TGTGCCAGCAGCTTGGATCCAGGTGGGATTCAAGAGACCCAGTACTTC.

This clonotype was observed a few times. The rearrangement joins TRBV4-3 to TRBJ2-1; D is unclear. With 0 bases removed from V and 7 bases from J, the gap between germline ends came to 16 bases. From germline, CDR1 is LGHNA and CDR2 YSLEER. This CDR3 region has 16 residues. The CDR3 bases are TGCGCCAGCAGCCAAGATTCGGGTTTGGATGGGAATGAGCAGTTCTTC. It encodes CASSQDSGLDGNEQFF.

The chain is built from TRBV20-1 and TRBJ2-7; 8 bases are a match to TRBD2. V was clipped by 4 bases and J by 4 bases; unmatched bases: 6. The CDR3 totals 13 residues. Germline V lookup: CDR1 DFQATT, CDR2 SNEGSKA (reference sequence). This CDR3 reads CSAITGGLYEQYF. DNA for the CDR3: TGCAGTGCTATTACGGGAGGGCTGTACGAGCAGTACTTC.

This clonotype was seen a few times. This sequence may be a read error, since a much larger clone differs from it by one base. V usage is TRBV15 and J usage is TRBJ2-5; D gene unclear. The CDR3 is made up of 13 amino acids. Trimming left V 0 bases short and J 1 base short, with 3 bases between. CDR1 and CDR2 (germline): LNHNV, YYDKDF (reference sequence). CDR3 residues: CATSRDPQETQYF. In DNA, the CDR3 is TGTGCCACCAGCAGAGATCCCCAAGAGACCCAGTACTTC.

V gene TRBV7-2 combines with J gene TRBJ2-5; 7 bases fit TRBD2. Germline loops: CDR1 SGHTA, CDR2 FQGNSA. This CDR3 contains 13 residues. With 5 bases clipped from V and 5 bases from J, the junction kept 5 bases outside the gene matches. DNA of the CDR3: TGTGCCAGCAGCAAGACTAGCTTTGAGACCCAGTACTTC. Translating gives CASSKTSFETQYF.

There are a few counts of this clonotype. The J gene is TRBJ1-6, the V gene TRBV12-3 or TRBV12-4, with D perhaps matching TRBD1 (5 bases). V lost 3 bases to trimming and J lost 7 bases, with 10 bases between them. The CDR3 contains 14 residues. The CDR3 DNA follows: TGTGCCAGCAGTTTCCAGGGAACGAATTCACCCCTCCACTTT. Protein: CASSFQGTNSPLHF.

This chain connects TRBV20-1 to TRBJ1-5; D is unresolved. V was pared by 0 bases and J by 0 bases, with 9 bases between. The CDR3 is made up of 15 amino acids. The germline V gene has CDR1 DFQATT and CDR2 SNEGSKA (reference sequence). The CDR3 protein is CSARDPRNSNQPQHF. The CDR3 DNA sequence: TGCAGTGCTAGAGATCCCAGAAATAGCAATCAGCCCCAGCATTTT.

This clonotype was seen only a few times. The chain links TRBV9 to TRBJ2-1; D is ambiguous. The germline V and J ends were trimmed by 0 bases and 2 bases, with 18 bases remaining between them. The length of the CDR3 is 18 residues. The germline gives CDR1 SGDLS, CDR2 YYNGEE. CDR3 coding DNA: TGTGCCAGCAGCGTAGAAGGATCAGTAGCCCACCCCTACAATGAGCAGTTCTTC. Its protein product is CASSVEGSVAHPYNEQFF.

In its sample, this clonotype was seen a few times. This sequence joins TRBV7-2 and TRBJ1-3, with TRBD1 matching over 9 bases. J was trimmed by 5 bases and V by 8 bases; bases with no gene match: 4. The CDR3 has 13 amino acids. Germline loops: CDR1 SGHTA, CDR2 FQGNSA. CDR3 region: CASGQGLRNTIYF. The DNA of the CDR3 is TGTGCCAGCGGACAGGGGTTGAGAAACACCATATATTTT.

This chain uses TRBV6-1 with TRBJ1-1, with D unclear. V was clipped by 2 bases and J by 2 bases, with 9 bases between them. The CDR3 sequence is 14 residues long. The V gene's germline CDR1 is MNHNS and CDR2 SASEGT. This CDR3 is CASSEHGVNTEAFF. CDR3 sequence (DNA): TGTGCCAGCAGTGAACATGGGGTTAACACTGAAGCTTTCTTT.

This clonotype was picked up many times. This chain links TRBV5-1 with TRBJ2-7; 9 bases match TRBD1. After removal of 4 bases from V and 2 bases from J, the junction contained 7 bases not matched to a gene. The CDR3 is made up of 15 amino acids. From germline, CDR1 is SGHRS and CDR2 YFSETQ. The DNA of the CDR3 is TGCGCCAGCAGCCCGGGACAGGGAATCCCCTACGAGCAGTACTTC. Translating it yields CASSPGQGIPYEQYF.

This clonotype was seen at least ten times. CDR3 amino acids: CASSGQGSNTEAFF. CDR3 in DNA: TGTGCCAGCAGCGGACAGGGATCGAACACTGAAGCTTTCTTT. The gene calls are TRBV2 and TRBJ1-1; TRBD1 matches at 8 bases. Germline-derived CDR1 and CDR2 are SNHLY and FYNNEI. There are 14 residues in the CDR3. J lost 1 base, V lost 6 bases, and 4 bases had no gene match.

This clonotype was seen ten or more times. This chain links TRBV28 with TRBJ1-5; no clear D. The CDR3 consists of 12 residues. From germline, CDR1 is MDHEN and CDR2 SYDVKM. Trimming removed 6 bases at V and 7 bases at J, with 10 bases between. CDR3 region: CASRPTEQPQHF. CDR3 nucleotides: TGTGCCAGCAGACCTACAGAGCAGCCCCAGCATTTT.